This TCR beta chain appears in the sequencing data of a study of T cells in Graves' hyperthyroidism and ophthalmopathy. Study-level findings and limits: In blood, most of the thyroid clonotypes expanded above 0.001 were also present.

V lost 6 bases to trimming and J lost 1 base; unmatched junction nucleotides: 6. The CDR3 spans 15 residues. Per the germline V gene, CDR1 is MNHEY and CDR2 is SMNVEV (reference sequence). The TCR beta CDR3 regions underwent amplification using RNA transcripts as the source. RT-PCR in the first round (using the HTBI primer set) targeted the TCR CDR3. TCRdb redid the calling of the multiplex PCR reads with MiXCR, one entry per CDR3 protein. The top ten hold approximately 30% of the sample, which has about 640,000 distinct CDR3 sequences, around 21% seen once. In this sample, this clonotype turned up a few times. Its target is unknown.

The sequence was obtained from a man aged 25-40 years with Graves' ophthalmopathy. Sequencing was carried out using blood. The chain recombines TRBV27 with TRBJ1-1, with 9 bases that match TRBD1. The CDR3 loop is CASRPGTGWNTEAFF. CDR3 DNA: TGTGCCAGCAGACCCGGGACAGGGTGGAACACTGAAGCTTTCTTT.